The rows below give T cell receptor beta chains drawn from one sample of a study of CD8 T cells in Susac syndrome. One entry per CDR3 protein results from TCRdb running MiXCR on the immunoSEQ multiplex PCR reads. Of about 400,000 distinct CDR3 sequences listed, about 85% are singletons. Sequences were obtained from CD8+ T cells from PBMCs. The source of these receptors is a human donor with multiple sclerosis. Both conserved end residues are part of each CDR3. A D gene is named only where the DNA matches it firmly. Only part of the rows carry a size: once, few, many, or a class if the clone is expanded.

-	TRBJ2-3	13	-	TRBV3-1	CASSQVSGNTQYF	TGTGCCAGCAGCCAAGTTTCAGGGAATACGCAGTATTTT
-	TRBJ2-5	13	-	TRBV30	CASLLGDQETQYF	TGTGCCTCACTCCTCGGGGACCAAGAGACCCAGTACTTC
-	TRBJ1-2	14	-	TRBV24-1	CATSDPDREYGYTF	TGTGCCACCAGTGATCCCGACAGAGAGTATGGCTACACCTTC
-	TRBJ2-3	15	TRBD2	TRBV19	CASSLKRGAADTQYF	TGTGCCAGTAGTCTAAAGCGGGGGGCCGCAGATACGCAGTATTTT
-	TRBJ1-2	14	TRBD1	TRBV30	CAWGMGQINYGYTF	TGTGCCTGGGGAATGGGACAGATTAACTATGGCTACACCTTC
-	TRBJ2-3	15	-	TRBV9	CASSVFGRRADTQYF	TGTGCCAGCAGCGTATTCGGGAGAAGGGCAGATACGCAGTATTTT
-	TRBJ2-3	15	-	TRBV6-1	CASSEGRQPSDTQYF	TGTGCCAGCAGTGAAGGACGACAGCCCTCCGATACGCAGTATTTT
-	TRBJ1-2	12	-	TRBV27	CASRPPGGGYTF	TGTGCCAGCAGGCCCCCCGGCGGTGGCTACACCTTC
-	TRBJ2-5	17	-	TRBV4-1	CASSQDLEGRSGETQYF	TGCGCCAGCAGCCAAGATTTGGAGGGCCGTTCGGGAGAGACCCAGTACTTC
-	TRBJ1-5	14	-	TRBV23-1	CASSQSGSNQPQHF	TGCGCCAGCAGTCAATCAGGTAGCAATCAGCCCCAGCATTTT
-	TRBJ2-1	15	TRBD2	TRBV19	CASTDGLAPNNEQFF	TGTGCCAGTACCGATGGACTAGCTCCAAACAATGAGCAGTTCTTC
-	TRBJ2-2	15	-	TRBV5-1	CASSTEPAWAGELFF	TGCGCCAGCAGCACGGAGCCGGCTTGGGCCGGGGAGCTGTTTTTT
-	TRBJ2-1	14	TRBD2	TRBV20-1	CSARSSGTVNEQFF	TGCAGTGCTAGAAGTAGCGGGACCGTCAATGAGCAGTTCTTC
-	TRBJ2-5	14	TRBD2	TRBV29-1	CSVETSGLSGTQYF	TGCAGCGTTGAGACTAGCGGGTTGAGCGGGACCCAGTACTTC
-	TRBJ2-1	14	-	TRBV28	CASSFEGNYNEQFF	TGTGCCAGCAGTTTTGAGGGAAACTACAATGAGCAGTTCTTC
once	TRBJ1-1	17	-	TRBV28	CASSLRLRSEPNTEAFF	TGTGCCAGCAGTTTAAGGCTGCGGAGCGAACCGAACACTGAAGCTTTCTTT
-	TRBJ2-5	14	TRBD2	TRBV7-9	CASSDSGSEETQYF	TGTGCCAGCAGCGATAGCGGGTCAGAAGAGACCCAGTACTTC
-	TRBJ2-3	17	TRBD2	TRBV7-6	CASSRPPSGGVSDTQYF	TGTGCCAGCAGCCGGCCCCCTAGCGGGGGGGTCTCAGATACGCAGTATTTT
few	TRBJ2-7	13	-	TRBV29-1	CSVGGGTTYEQYF	TGCAGCGTTGGTGGGGGTACTACCTACGAGCAGTACTTC
-	TRBJ2-3	18	-	TRBV7-9	CASYPPLIQRGTGDTQYF	TGTGCCAGCTATCCACCCCTCATCCAGCGGGGTACAGGGGATACGCAGTATTTT
-	TRBJ1-1	14	-	TRBV13	CASRRAGRNTEAFF	TGTGCCAGCAGGCGCGCAGGGAGGAACACTGAAGCTTTCTTT
-	TRBJ2-5	14	TRBD2	TRBV28	CASSFAGGPQTQYF	TGTGCCAGCAGTTTTGCGGGAGGGCCACAGACCCAGTACTTC
-	TRBJ2-1	15	-	TRBV5-1	CASSLVSDLAGEQFF	TGCGCCAGCAGCTTGGTCTCGGATCTAGCTGGTGAGCAGTTCTTC
-	TRBJ2-7	15	-	TRBV27	CASSLFPGLSYEQYF	TGTGCCAGCAGTTTATTCCCGGGACTCTCCTACGAGCAGTACTTC
-	TRBJ2-2	12	-	TRBV4-1	CASSRGPGELFF	TGCGCCAGCAGCCGAGGTCCCGGGGAGCTGTTTTTT
-	TRBJ2-7	13	-	TRBV29-1	CSIPGTAEAEQYF	TGCAGCATCCCCGGGACGGCGGAAGCCGAGCAGTACTTC
few	TRBJ1-5	15	-	TRBV6-1	CASSEWDFSNQPQHF	TGTGCCAGCAGTGAATGGGATTTCAGCAATCAGCCCCAGCATTTT
-	TRBJ2-7	16	TRBD1	TRBV14	CASSQVPGQANYEQYF	TGTGCCAGCAGCCAGGTACCGGGACAGGCAAATTACGAGCAGTACTTC
-	TRBJ2-2	19	TRBD2	TRBV28	CASSLRTSGRAVGTGELFF	TGTGCCAGCAGTTTAAGGACTAGCGGGAGGGCCGTTGGCACCGGGGAGCTGTTTTTT
-	TRBJ1-6	16	-	TRBV5-4	CASSRFPSSYNSPLHF	TGTGCCAGCAGCCGCTTCCCTTCCTCCTATAATTCACCCCTCCACTTT
-	TRBJ2-7	16	TRBD2	TRBV28	CASSPPGEREKDEQYF	TGTGCCAGCAGTCCCCCCGGGGAGCGGGAGAAGGACGAGCAGTACTTC
-	TRBJ2-2	15	-	TRBV12-5	CASGLLPSASGELFF	TGTGCTAGTGGTTTGTTGCCTAGCGCCTCCGGGGAGCTGTTTTTT